This T cell receptor (beta chain) was sequenced in a study of blood T cell repertoires in COVID-19 (TCRdb year 2020). Turning to the overall study: Collaborator samples came from the United States, Italy and Spain and covered acute and convalescent phases of COVID-19. HLA class I and class II types, where available, came from metadata supplied by the sample provider rather than from assay-based typing. Sample metadata almost always included a de-identified subject ID, COVID-19 status, age in years and sex. The material from the prospective study consisted of cDNA or gDNA derived from T cells, B-cell-depleted T cells, or PBMCs. Subjects who had been exposed to COVID-19, were actively infected with it, or had recovered from it provided the deeply sampled blood TCRbeta repertoires that made up the dataset. A freely available public database, intended as a resource for researchers studying the immune response to SARS-CoV-2, is where the repertoires were released. Samples came from the ongoing ImmuneRACE study (first 160 participants) plus 1,254 subjects from 6 global collaborators.

Of note for this clone: This receptor's antigen is unknown. Base qualities are not provided; no much larger clone lies one nucleotide away.

The immunoSEQ Assay, a bias-controlled multiplex PCR, was used to amplify TCRbeta CDR3 regions from genomic DNA. The authors' analysis ran thus. Within the assay, amplification of reference gene primers was used to estimate how many nucleated cells each sample contained. To quantify the absolute abundance of each unique TCRbeta CDR3 rearrangement, sequence reads were collapsed and filtered. For each sample, productive Simpson clonality was calculated as the square root of Simpson's diversity index over productive rearrangements. TCRdb took this table from immuneACCESS and kept in-frame rearrangements with V and J called. Such tables lack part of the clones; where checked against another copy, unresolved V genes explain under half of the gap, and the rest is unexplained. The DNA was the basis for D and trimming; V, J and clone size are from that table. The sample records more than 200,000 clones, approximately 81% of which are singletons. The biggest ten clones account for 10% of the sample.

Study-wide conclusions, independent of this receptor: The quantity of clinical and demographic metadata differed by source and by participant and was supplied without curation.

One collaborating source in Seattle enrolled patients during active infection and followed them longitudinally through the course of disease. Each collaborating institution followed its own protocols to collect whole blood in K2EDTA tubes. For TCRbeta analysis, collaborators shipped samples as frozen whole blood, isolated PBMCs, or DNA extracted from either of those sample types. Trimming costs V 4 bases and J 7 bases, and their ends lie 10 bases apart. Based on the germline V gene, the CDR1 and CDR2 sequences are SGHTA and FQGNSA. The CDR3 sequence holds 13 residues, the cysteine and phenylalanine included. Just CDR3 DNA is preserved here, 39 bases in frame from base 1.

The receptor was isolated from a woman of 80 years or more with COVID-19, enrolled during active disease. What was sequenced was peripheral blood. This sequence uses TRBV7-2 and TRBJ2-2, with the identity of the D gene unclear. The nucleotide sequence reads as follows: TGTGCCAGCAGCTCCGGTGCTATCGGGGAGCTGTTTTTT. Its translation reads: CASSSGAIGELFF.